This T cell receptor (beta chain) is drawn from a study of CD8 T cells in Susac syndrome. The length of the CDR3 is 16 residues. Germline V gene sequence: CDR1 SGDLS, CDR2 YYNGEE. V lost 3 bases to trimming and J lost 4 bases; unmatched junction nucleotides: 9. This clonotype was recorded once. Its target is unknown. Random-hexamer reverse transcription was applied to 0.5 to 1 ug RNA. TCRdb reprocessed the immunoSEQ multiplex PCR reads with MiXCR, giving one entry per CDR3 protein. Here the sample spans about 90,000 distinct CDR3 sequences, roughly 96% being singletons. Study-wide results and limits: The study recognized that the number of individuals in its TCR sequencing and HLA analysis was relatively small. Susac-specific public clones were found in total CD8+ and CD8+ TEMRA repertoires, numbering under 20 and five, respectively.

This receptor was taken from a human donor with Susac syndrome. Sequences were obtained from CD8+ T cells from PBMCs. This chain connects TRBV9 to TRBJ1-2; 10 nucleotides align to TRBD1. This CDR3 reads CASSATGTGASYGYTF. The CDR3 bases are TGTGCCAGCAGCGCAACCGGGACAGGGGCGAGCTATGGCTACACCTTC.